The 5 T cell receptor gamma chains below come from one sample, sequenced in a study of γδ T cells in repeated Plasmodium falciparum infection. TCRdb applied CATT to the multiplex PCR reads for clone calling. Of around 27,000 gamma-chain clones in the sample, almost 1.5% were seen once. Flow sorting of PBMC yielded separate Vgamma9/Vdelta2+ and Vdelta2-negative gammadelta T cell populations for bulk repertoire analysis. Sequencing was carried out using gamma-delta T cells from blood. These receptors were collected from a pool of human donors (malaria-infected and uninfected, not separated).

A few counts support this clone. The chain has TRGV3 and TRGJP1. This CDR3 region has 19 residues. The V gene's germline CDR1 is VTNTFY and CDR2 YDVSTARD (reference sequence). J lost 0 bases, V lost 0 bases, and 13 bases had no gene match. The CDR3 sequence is CATWDRTTTTDTTGWFKIF. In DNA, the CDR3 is TGTGCCACCTGGGACAGGACCACTACCACTGATACCACTGGTTGGTTCAAGATATTT.

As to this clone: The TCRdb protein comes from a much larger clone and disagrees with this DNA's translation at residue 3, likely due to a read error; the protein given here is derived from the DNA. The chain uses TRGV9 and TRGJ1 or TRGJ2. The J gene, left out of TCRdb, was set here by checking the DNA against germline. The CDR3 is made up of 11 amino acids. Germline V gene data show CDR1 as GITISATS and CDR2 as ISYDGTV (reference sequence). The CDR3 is CAVWEQRKKLF. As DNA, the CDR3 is TGTGCCGTGTGGGAGCAAAGGAAGAAACTCTTT.

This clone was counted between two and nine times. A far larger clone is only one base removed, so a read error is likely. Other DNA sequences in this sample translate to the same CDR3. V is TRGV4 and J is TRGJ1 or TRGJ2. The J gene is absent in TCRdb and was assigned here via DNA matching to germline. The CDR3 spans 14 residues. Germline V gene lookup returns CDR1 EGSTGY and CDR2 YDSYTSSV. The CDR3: CATWATKKYYKKLF. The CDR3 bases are TGTGCCACCTGGGCCACCAAGAAATATTACAAGAAACTCTTT.

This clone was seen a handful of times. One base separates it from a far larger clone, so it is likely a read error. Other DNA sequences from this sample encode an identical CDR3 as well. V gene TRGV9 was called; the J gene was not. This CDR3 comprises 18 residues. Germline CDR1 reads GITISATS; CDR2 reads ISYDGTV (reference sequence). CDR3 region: CALWDLQEVVLGKKIKVF. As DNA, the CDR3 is TGTGCCTTGTGGGACCTGCAAGAGGTAGTGTTGGGCAAAAAAATCAAAGTATTT.

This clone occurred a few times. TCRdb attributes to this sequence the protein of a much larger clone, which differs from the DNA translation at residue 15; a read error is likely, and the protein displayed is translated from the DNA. The CDR3 coding sequence is TGTGCCTTGTGGGAGGTGAGGAGGGAGTTGGGCAAAAAAATCAGGGTATTT. It codes for CALWEVRRELGKKIRVF. A V gene of TRGV9 was called, but no J gene was assigned. Per germline, CDR1 GITISATS and CDR2 ISYDGTV (reference sequence). The CDR3 is made up of 17 amino acids.